This T cell receptor beta chain originates from a study of beta chain features in type 1 diabetes. Regarding the study as a whole: TCRB repertoires of naive, central memory and Treg cells appeared more similar among patients than among healthy donors.

As every portion of the isolated RNA was reverse transcribed, the sequencing read expressed TCRB transcripts. Sequencing of naive, central memory and regulatory T cell samples gave an average of roughly 3.5 million reads. Sequenced by immunoSEQ multiplex PCR; TCRdb stores in-frame clones only, minus some. The table shows approximately 340,000 clones, with more than 13% occurring only once. The CDR3 contains 13 residues. Trimming removed 4 bases at V and 3 bases at J, with 10 bases between. CDR1 and CDR2 from the germline V gene are ENHRY and SYGVKD. This clone was counted only a few times. What it binds is unknown.

This chain uses TRBV10-3 with TRBJ2-7, with D maybe TRBD2 (5 bases). This TCR derives from a woman in her late teens or twenties in good health. The sample comprised naive CD4+ T cells from blood. The CDR3 nucleotides are TGTGCCATCAGTGGGCTAGAGGGCTACGAGCAGTACTTC. Protein product: CAISGLEGYEQYF.